This TCR gamma chain comes out of a study of Vδ1+ human thymocytes. This clone has a single count. Its antigen is still unknown. Study-wide findings and caveats: Thymic TRG and TRD repertoires appeared highly polyclonal, with Gaussian CDR3 length distributions.

Sequences come from RNA converted to cDNA by reverse transcription. Pooled V-gene forward primers with one constant-region reverse primer generated the CDR3 amplicons by multiplex PCR. TCRdb re-identified clones in the multiplex PCR reads via CATT. The table lists 10,000 to 13,000 gamma-chain clones, 43% of them singletons. With 4 bases clipped from V and 7 bases from J, the junction kept 7 bases outside the gene matches. The germline gives CDR1 EGSTGY, CDR2 YDSYTSSV. The CDR3 is 12 residues long. This clonotype was obtained from a boy in the first two years of life who had congenital heart surgery. The chain carries TRGV4 and TRGJ1 or TRGJ2. Assignment of the J gene here rests on matching the DNA to germline, because TCRdb gives none. The sequencing input was Vdelta1+ gamma-delta thymocytes from the thymus. Stated subset: FACS-sorted CD3+ TCRalphabeta- TCRVdelta1+ TCRVdelta2- thymocytes. This CDR3 is CATWERGYKKLF. The DNA for the CDR3 is TGTGCCACCTGGGAGAGGGGGTATAAGAAACTCTTT.